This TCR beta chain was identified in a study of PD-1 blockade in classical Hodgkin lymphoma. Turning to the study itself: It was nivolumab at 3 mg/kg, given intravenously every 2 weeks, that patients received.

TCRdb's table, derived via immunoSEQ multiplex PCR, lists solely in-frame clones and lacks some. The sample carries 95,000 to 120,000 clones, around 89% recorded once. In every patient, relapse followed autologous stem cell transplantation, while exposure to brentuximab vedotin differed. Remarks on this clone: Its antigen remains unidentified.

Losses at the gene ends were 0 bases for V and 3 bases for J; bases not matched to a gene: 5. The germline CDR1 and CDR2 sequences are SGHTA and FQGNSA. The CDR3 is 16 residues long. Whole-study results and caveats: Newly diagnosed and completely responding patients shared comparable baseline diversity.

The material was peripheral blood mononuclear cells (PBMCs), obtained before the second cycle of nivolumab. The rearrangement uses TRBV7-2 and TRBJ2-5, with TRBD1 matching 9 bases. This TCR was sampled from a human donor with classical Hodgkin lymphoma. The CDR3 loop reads CASSLARWTGEETQYF. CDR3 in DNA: TGTGCCAGCAGCTTAGCGCGCTGGACAGGGGAAGAGACCCAGTACTTC.